These 5 T cell receptor beta chains were all obtained from the same sample, sequenced in a study of Graves' ophthalmopathy and Graves' hyperthyroidism. The TCR beta CDR3 regions underwent amplification from RNA transcripts. First-round RT-PCR employed HTBI primers, with a second-round multiplex PCR after it. MiXCR, run by TCRdb on the multiplex PCR reads, gives a single entry per CDR3 protein. The sample yields about 620,000 distinct CDR3 sequences, about 24% seen once. The source material was peripheral blood. Every receptor here comes from a woman aged 18-29 years with stable Graves' hyperthyroidism. Some clones in this sample may be carry-over from other donors' samples.

This clonotype was seen at least ten times. This sequence joins TRBV7-9 and TRBJ2-7; no clear D gene. The CDR3 runs 15 residues. Germline V gene data show CDR1 as SEHNR and CDR2 as FQNEAQ (reference sequence). Trimming took off 0 bases at V and 1 base at J, with 10 bases between the two ends. The CDR3 sequence is CASSLARTVSYEQYF. The CDR3 DNA sequence: TGTGCCAGCAGCTTAGCTCGGACGGTTTCCTACGAGCAGTACTTC.

CDR3 sequence reads: CASSQLGFEGYEQYF. CDR3 DNA: TGTGCCAGCAGCCAGCTGGGGTTTGAGGGCTACGAGCAGTACTTC. V usage is TRBV7-8 and J usage is TRBJ2-7, with D maybe TRBD2 (5 bases). The CDR3 is made up of 15 amino acids. Trimming removed 5 bases at V and 3 bases at J, with 17 bases between. The germline gives CDR1 SGHVS, CDR2 FQNEAQ.

The sample holds many counts of this clonotype. CDR3 sequence: CASSVGSKNIQYF. The CDR3 DNA follows: TGTGCCAGCAGTGTTGGATCTAAAAACATTCAGTACTTC. The chain has TRBV6-1 and TRBJ2-4; D gene ambiguous. The V end was cut by 4 bases, the J end by 4 bases, with 8 bases between. CDR1 MNHNS and CDR2 SASEGT come from the germline V gene. The CDR3 covers 13 residues.

This clonotype was detected a few times. The chain is built from TRBV4-1 and TRBJ2-2; TRBD2 agrees at 10 bases. CDR3 length: 17 amino acids. Losses at the gene ends were 4 bases for V and 5 bases for J; bases not matched to a gene: 10. CDR1 and CDR2 from the germline V gene are MGHRA and YSYEKL. CDR3 bases: TGCGCCAGCAGCCCCCGAACAGCGGGAGGGCGTACCGGGGAGCTGTTTTTT. Amino acid sequence: CASSPRTAGGRTGELFF.

This clonotype was seen a handful of times. Since a much larger clone is just one base distant, this may be a read error. This chain uses TRBV11-2 with TRBJ2-7; D might be TRBD1 or TRBD2, each matching 5 bases. Per the germline V gene, CDR1 is SGHAT and CDR2 is FQNNGV. The CDR3 runs to 15 residues. Here the CDR3 reads CTSSLLEGIPYEQYF. CDR3 sequence (DNA): TGTACCAGCAGCTTATTAGAGGGGATCCCCTACGAGCAGTACTTC.